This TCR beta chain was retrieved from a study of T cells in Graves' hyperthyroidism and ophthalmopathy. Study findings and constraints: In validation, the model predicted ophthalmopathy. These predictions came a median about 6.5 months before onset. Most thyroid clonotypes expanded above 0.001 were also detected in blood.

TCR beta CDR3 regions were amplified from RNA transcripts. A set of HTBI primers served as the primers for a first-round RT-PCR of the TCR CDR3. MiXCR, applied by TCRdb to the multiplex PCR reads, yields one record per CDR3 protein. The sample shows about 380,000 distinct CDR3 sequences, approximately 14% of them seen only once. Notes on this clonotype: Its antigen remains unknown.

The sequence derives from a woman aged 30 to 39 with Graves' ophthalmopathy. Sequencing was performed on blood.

This CDR3 is CASSYRGSLLYEQFF. DNA for the CDR3: TGTGCCAGCAGTTACCGGGGTAGTCTTCTCTACGAGCAGTTCTTC. This sequence joins TRBV6-5 and TRBJ2-7; possible D gene TRBD2, 5 bases. The J call may be mistaken, given a closer DNA end match to TRBJ2-1. The CDR3 covers 15 residues. In germline, CDR1 is MNHEY, CDR2 SVGAGI.